This T cell receptor (beta chain) was sequenced during a study of patients and donors after allogeneic stem cell transplantation (dated by TCRdb to 2018 to 2020). The CDR3 contains 14 residues, cysteine and phenylalanine counted. Left in the record is the CDR3 DNA by itself, 42 bases read in frame from the first base. Based on the germline V gene (reference sequence), the CDR1 and CDR2 sequences are DFQATT and SNEGSKA. V and J are truncated by 5 bases and 6 bases respectively, leaving an intervening sequence of 14 bases. The library was built by means of RT-PCR. TCRdb shows the sequencer as NextSeq 550. TCRdb passed the public sequencing reads through fastp at Q25 and MiXCR, retaining productive beta sequences. All rows with the same CDR3 protein become a single entry with the most common DNA and genes. The table for this sample lists a few hundred thousand distinct CDR3 sequences; about 14% of them were counted only once. The ten largest account for roughly 11% of the sample.

This clonotype has just one count. There is no known antigen for this receptor. Base qualities are not provided; no much larger clone lies one nucleotide away. One read yields weak evidence. The V and J genes are TRBV20-1 and TRBJ1-6, and the D gene may be TRBD1, 6 bases matching. The specimen sequenced was blood, either unsorted or a sorted T cell fraction (not recorded which). This clonotype was obtained from a human donor who was either an allogeneic HSCT recipient or a stem cell or donor lymphocyte infusion donor (not recorded which). It is not recorded whose cells these are; they may come from a transplant donor. DNA sequence: TGCAGTGCTCCCCCCGGACAGATTAATTCACCCCTCCACTTT. Translated, it reads CSAPPGQINSPLHF.